The rows below give T cell receptor beta chains drawn from one sample of a study of cytotoxic CD8 clonotypes in ibrutinib-treated CLL. This table comes from immunoSEQ multiplex PCR, and its TCRdb copy is limited to in-frame clones, with some not included. The table lists tens of thousands of clones, about two thirds of them singletons, with roughly 12% in the top ten. This material consisted of PBMCs, taken after 12 months of ibrutinib treatment. The receptors shown here come from a human donor with chronic lymphocytic leukemia. CDR3s include the opening cysteine and the closing phenylalanine or tryptophan. A D gene is named only where the DNA matches it firmly. Clone size, where shown, is once, few, many, or a class for clones that have expanded.

.	.	TRBV9	TRBJ2-7	CASSVGVGSYEQYF	TGTGCCAGCAGCGTAGGGGTAGGATCCTACGAGCAGTACTTC
.	.	TRBV2	TRBJ1-5	CASSEGRGRGGSQPQHF	TGTGCCAGCAGTGAAGGGAGGGGCAGGGGAGGGAGTCAGCCCCAGCATTTT
.	.	TRBV9	TRBJ1-3	CASSVDPGAATIYF	TGTGCCAGCAGCGTAGACCCCGGGGCTGCCACCATATATTTT
.	TRBD2	TRBV19	TRBJ2-5	CASSMGLVTPSGTQYF	TGTGCCAGTAGTATGGGACTAGTAACCCCCTCTGGGACCCAGTACTTC
.	.	TRBV11-2	TRBJ1-2	CASSLAQGFGYTF	TGTGCCAGCAGCTTGGCCCAGGGTTTTGGCTACACCTTC
few	.	TRBV18	TRBJ1-4	CASSPMRGDVTNEKLFF	TGTGCCAGCTCACCTATGAGGGGGGATGTCACTAATGAAAAACTGTTTTTT
.	TRBD1	TRBV5-1	TRBJ2-7	CASSLIKEDRSYEQYF	TGCGCCAGCAGCTTGATCAAAGAGGACAGGTCCTACGAGCAGTACTTC
.	.	TRBV18	TRBJ2-5	CASSIRSVETQYF	TGTGCCAGCTCAATTCGAAGCGTAGAGACCCAGTACTTC
.	.	TRBV2	TRBJ1-6	CASSRASSYNSPLHF	TGTGCCAGCTCTCGGGCTAGCTCCTATAATTCACCCCTCCACTTT
.	TRBD2	TRBV7-9	TRBJ2-7	CASSSRGGSYEQYF	TGTGCCAGCAGCTCCCGGGGGGGCTCCTACGAGCAGTACTTC